A single sample is the source of the 11 T cell receptor beta chains below, sequenced in a study of blood T cell repertoires in COVID-19 (dated by TCRdb to 2018 to 2021). The protocol used for the library was the immunoSEQ multiplex PCR assay. TCRdb took this table from immuneACCESS and kept in-frame rearrangements with V and J called. Such tables lack part of the clones; where checked against another copy, unresolved V genes explain under half of the gap, and the rest is unexplained. This sample holds about 280,000 clones; 83% were observed only once. Of the sample, approximately 9% is held by the ten largest clones. Sequencing was done on a sample of peripheral blood. The receptors originated from a woman in her 50s who had recovered from COVID-19.

The chain has TRBV28 and TRBJ2-3; a weak D match, TRBD1 (6 bases). This CDR3 has 15 residues. V lost 4 bases and J lost 1, with 12 bases in between. CDR1 is MDHEN, CDR2 SYDVKM, per germline. The CDR3 region is CASSWDTAGTDTQYF. The CDR3 DNA follows: TGTGCCAGCAGTTGGGACACCGCTGGCACAGATACGCAGTATTTT.

V usage is TRBV6-1 and J usage is TRBJ2-3; 7 positions agree with TRBD2. Looked up from germline, CDR1 is MNHNS and CDR2 is SASEGT. V trimming: 3 bases; J trimming: 2 bases; junction bases outside the gene matches: 8. There are 16 residues in the CDR3. The CDR3 DNA follows: TGTGCCAGCAGTGAGAGGGAGGGCGGGGACACAGATACGCAGTATTTT. The encoded protein is CASSEREGGDTDTQYF.

The rearrangement joins TRBV19 to TRBJ2-5; TRBD2 aligns across 14 bases. The germline V gene has CDR1 LNHDA and CDR2 SQIVND (reference sequence). This CDR3 is 17 amino acids long. With 3 bases clipped from V and 4 bases from J, the junction kept 7 bases outside the gene matches. DNA for the CDR3: TGTGCCAGTAGTATGTTGGGACTAGCGGGAGTAGGAGAGACCCAGTACTTC. It specifies CASSMLGLAGVGETQYF.

The chain uses TRBV9 and TRBJ2-2; TRBD2 matches at 7 bases. CDR1 SGDLS and CDR2 YYNGEE come from the germline V gene. CDR3 length: 15 amino acids. V dropped 2 bases and J dropped 5; count of bases not matched to a gene: 6. The CDR3, as DNA: TGTGCCAGCAGCGTGGCGGGAGAAGGGACCGGGGAGCTGTTTTTT. This codes for CASSVAGEGTGELFF.

This clone was seen just once. This CDR3 reads CASSPIPGSRVGANVLTF. The DNA of the CDR3 is TGTGCCAGCTCACCAATACCGGGAAGTCGAGTTGGGGCCAACGTCCTGACTTTC. The chain links TRBV18 to TRBJ2-6; TRBD2 might be the D (5 bases). Germline V CDR1 and CDR2: KGHSH, LQKENI. This CDR3 is built from 18 residues. Trimming removed 2 bases at V and 3 bases at J, with 17 bases between.

This clone was seen only a few times. The V gene is TRBV20-1, the J gene TRBJ1-4; TRBD1 matches 7 bases. Germline CDR1 and CDR2: DFQATT and SNEGSKA (reference sequence). V gave up 3 bases and J gave up 7 bases; unmatched junction bases: 5. The CDR3 runs to 13 residues. In DNA form, the CDR3 reads TGCAGTGCTAGTCAGCAGGGGGGTGAAAAACTGTTTTTT. Protein product: CSASQQGGEKLFF.

The J gene is TRBJ1-6, the V gene TRBV19; 9 bases map to TRBD1. This CDR3 is built from 16 residues. In germline, CDR1 is LNHDA, CDR2 SQIVND (reference sequence). After removal of 5 bases from V and 6 bases from J, the junction contained 8 bases not matched to a gene. The DNA of the CDR3 is TGTGCCAGTAGTTTTACCTCGGACAGGGGTAATTCACCCCTCCACTTT. Protein sequence: CASSFTSDRGNSPLHF.

This sequence joins TRBV4-3 and TRBJ1-1, with a tentative D call TRBD1 (6 bases). The germline CDR1 and CDR2 sequences are LGHNA and YSLEER. This CDR3 is built from 17 residues. Trimming removed 0 bases from V and 4 bases from J, with 18 bases in between. In DNA form, the CDR3 reads TGCGCCAGCAGCCAAGATAGGGGCGCAGGGGCAAGCACTGAAGCTTTCTTT. Amino acids: CASSQDRGAGASTEAFF.

The chain recombines TRBV25-1 with TRBJ1-1; D possibly corresponds to TRBD1 (6 bases). V gave up 4 bases and J gave up 4 bases, with 16 bases separating them. Germline assignment: CDR1 MGHDK and CDR2 SYGVNS. The CDR3 is made up of 15 amino acids. Here the CDR3 reads CASSARDTRVTEAFF. The CDR3 DNA is TGTGCCAGCAGTGCCCGGGACACCCGAGTCACTGAAGCTTTCTTT. Using reference TRBV25-1 and TRBJ1-1 for the parts outside the CDR3, the full variable domain is EADIYQTPRYLVIGTGKKITLECSQTMGHDKMYWYQQDPGMELHLIHYSYGVNSTEKGDLSSESTVSRIRTEHFPLTLESARPSHTSQYLCASSARDTRVTEAFFGQGTRLTVV.

This clone was seen only a few times. V usage is TRBV20-1 and J usage is TRBJ1-5; the D gene is possibly TRBD1 (5 bases). This CDR3 comprises 11 residues. V was cut by 4 bases and J by 11 bases, with 12 bases left in between. Germline lookup yields CDR1 DFQATT and CDR2 SNEGSKA (reference sequence). The CDR3 DNA is TGCAGTGCTATAGTCCGGGGGTCCCAGCATTTT. Translation gives CSAIVRGSQHF.

This clone has a handful of counts. The chain employs TRBV3-1 (or the pseudogene TRBV3-2) and TRBJ1-6; D possibly corresponds to TRBD1 (6 bases). V was clipped by 7 bases and J by 8 bases, with 18 bases between them. This CDR3 spans 15 amino acids. Germline CDR1 LGHDT, CDR2 YNNKEL (reference sequence). As DNA, the CDR3 is TGTGCCAGCACCCTCAGGGGTACGTTGGATTCACCCCTCCACTTT. Its protein is CASTLRGTLDSPLHF.